This TCR beta chain was observed in a study of cytomegalovirus exposure and HLA in healthy donors. V was pared by 9 bases and J by 5 bases, with 2 bases of the junction left unmatched. Germline V gene sequence: CDR1 SGHRS, CDR2 YFSETQ. This CDR3 contains 12 residues. Both 60 Vbeta primers and 13 Jbeta primers went into the PCR. Method: immunoSEQ multiplex PCR; TCRdb's copy keeps in-frame clones and lacks some. In the table there are fewer than 150,000 clones, 80% of which are singletons. Whole-study results and caveats: Most TCRs appeared rarely, but some public TCRs recurred in many donors.

This clone was found once. Its cognate antigen is unknown. At the time of sampling, donors were nominally healthy, though unrecorded immune exposures were likely. The origin of this receptor is a man aged 30-40 years in good health and CMV-seronegative. Sample: PBMCs. The chain couples TRBV5-1 to TRBJ2-2, with 9 bases matching TRBD1. CDR3 in DNA: TGCGCCACGGGACAGGGTACCGGGGAGCTGTTTTTT. Translating gives CATGQGTGELFF.